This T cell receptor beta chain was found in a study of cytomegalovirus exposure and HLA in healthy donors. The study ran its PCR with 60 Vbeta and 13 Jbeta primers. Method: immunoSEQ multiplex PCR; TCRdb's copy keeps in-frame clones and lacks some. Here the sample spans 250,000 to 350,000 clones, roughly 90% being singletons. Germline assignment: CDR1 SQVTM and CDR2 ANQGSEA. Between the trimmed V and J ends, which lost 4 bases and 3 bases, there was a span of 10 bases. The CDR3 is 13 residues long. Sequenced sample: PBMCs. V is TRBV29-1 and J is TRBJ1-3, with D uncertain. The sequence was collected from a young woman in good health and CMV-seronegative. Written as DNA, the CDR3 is TGCAGCGTTGTGTCGGCAGGTGGAAACACCATATATTTT. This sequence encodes CSVVSAGGNTIYF. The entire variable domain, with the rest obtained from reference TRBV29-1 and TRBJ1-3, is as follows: SAVISQKPSRDICQRGTSLTIQCQVDSQVTMMFWYRQQPGQSLTLIATANQGSEATYESGFVIDKFPISRPNLTFSTLTVSNMSPEDSSIYLCSVVSAGGNTIYFGEGSWLTVV.